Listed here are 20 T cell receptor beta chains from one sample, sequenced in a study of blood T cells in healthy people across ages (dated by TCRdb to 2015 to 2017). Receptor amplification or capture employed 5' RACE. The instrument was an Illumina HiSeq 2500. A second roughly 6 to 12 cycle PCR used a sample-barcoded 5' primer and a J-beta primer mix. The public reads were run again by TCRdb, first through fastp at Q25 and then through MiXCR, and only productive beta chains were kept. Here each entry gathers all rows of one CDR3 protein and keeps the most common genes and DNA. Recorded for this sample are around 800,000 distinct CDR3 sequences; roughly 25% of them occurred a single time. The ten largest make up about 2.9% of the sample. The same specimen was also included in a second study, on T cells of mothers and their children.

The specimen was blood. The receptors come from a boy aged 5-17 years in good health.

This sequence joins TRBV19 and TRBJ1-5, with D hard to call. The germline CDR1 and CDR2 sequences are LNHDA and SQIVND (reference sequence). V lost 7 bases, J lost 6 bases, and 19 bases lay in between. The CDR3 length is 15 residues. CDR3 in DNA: TGTGCCAGTAAAGAGGAAACGACGGGATTTCAGCCCCAGCATTTT. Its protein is CASKEETTGFQPQHF.

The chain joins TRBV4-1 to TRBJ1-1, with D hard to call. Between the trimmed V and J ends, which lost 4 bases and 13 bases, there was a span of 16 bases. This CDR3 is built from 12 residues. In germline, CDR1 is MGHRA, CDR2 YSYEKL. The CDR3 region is CASSPLTVKLFF. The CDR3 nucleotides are TGCGCCAGCAGCCCGCTGACGGTGAAGCTTTTCTTT.

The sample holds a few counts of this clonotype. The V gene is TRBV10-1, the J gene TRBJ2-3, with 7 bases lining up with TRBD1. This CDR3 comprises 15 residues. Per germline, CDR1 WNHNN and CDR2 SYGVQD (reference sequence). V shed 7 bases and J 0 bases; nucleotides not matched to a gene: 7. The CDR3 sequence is CASTKQGSSTDTQYF. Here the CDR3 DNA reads TGCGCCAGCACGAAACAGGGGTCGAGCACAGATACGCAGTATTTT.

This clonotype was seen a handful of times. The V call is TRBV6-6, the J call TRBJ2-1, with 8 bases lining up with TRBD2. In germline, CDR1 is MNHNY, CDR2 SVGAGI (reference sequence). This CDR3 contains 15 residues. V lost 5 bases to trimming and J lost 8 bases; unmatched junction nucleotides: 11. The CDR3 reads CASSTGGSGEHEQFF. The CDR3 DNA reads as TGTGCCAGCAGTACTGGTGGTAGCGGGGAGCATGAGCAGTTCTTC.

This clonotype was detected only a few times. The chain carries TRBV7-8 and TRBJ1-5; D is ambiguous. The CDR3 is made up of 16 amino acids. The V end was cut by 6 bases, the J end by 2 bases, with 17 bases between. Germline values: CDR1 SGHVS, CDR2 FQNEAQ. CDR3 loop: CASSSQWVARNQPQHF. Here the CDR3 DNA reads TGTGCCAGCAGTTCCCAATGGGTGGCTCGCAATCAGCCCCAGCATTTT.

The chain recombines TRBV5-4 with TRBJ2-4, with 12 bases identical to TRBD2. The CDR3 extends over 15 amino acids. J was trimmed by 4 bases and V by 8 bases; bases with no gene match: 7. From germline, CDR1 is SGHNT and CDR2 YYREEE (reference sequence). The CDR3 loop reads CASSLGLAGKNIQYF. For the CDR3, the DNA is TGTGCCAGTAGCCTCGGACTAGCGGGGAAAAACATTCAGTACTTC.

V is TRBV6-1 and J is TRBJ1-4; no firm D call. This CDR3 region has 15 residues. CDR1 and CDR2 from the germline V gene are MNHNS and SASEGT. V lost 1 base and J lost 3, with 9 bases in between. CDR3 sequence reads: CASSEGTQANEKLFF. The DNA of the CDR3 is TGTGCCAGCAGTGAAGGCACGCAGGCTAATGAAAAACTGTTTTTT.

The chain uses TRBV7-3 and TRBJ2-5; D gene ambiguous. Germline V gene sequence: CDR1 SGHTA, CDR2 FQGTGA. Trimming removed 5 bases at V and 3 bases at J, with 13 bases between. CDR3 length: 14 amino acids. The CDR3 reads CASSPGRTKETQYF. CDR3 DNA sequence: TGTGCCAGCAGCCCAGGTCGCACCAAAGAGACCCAGTACTTC.

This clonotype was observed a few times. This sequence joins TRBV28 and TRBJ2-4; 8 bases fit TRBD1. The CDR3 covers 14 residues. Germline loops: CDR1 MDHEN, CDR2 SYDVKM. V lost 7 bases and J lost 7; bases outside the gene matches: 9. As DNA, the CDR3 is TGTGCCAGCACCCCGGACAGGGAAGGTAACATTCAGTACTTC. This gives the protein CASTPDREGNIQYF.

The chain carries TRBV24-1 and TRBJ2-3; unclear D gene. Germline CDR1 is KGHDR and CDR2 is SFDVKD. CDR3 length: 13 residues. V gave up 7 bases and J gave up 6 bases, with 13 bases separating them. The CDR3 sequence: CATSARYGDTQYF. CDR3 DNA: TGTGCCACCAGCGCTCGTTACGGGGATACGCAGTATTTT.

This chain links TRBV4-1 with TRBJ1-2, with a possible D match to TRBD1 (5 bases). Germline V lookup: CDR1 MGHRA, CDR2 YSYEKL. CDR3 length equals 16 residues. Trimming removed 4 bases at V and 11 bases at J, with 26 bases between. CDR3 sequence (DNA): TGCGCCAGCAGCCCCGGTCGTCGGACACCTCCTGATATTTACACCTTC. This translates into CASSPGRRTPPDIYTF.

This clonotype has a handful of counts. CDR3 sequence: CASSLWGADEQFF. CDR3 nucleotides: TGTGCCAGCAGCTTGTGGGGGGCCGATGAGCAGTTCTTC. The rearrangement joins TRBV5-6 to TRBJ2-1, with D possibly being TRBD1 or TRBD2 (6 bases each). The germline V gene has CDR1 SGHDT and CDR2 YYEEEE. There are 13 residues in the CDR3. Trimming removed 1 base from V and 8 bases from J, with 10 bases in between.

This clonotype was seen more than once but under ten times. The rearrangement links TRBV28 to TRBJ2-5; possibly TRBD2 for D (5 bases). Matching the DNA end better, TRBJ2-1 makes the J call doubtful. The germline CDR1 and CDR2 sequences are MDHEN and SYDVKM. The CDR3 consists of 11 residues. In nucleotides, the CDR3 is TGTGCCATCTCACTAGGGCATGAGCAGTTCTTC. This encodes CAISLGHEQFF.

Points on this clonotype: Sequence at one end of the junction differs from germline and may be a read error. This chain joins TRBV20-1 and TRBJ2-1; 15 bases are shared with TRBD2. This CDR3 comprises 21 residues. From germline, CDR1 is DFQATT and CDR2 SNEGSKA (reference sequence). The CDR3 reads CSASGLAGGSYTPSSHNEQFF. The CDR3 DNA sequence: TGCAGTGCCTCCGGACTAGCGGGGGGGTCATACACGCCAAGCTCCCACAATGAGCAGTTCTTC.

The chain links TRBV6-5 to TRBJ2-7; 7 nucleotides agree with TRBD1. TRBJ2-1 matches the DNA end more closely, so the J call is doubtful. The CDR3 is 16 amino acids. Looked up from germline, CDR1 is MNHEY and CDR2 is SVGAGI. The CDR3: CASSTWTGLAYNEQFF. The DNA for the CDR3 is TGTGCCAGCAGTACTTGGACAGGCCTAGCCTACAATGAGCAGTTCTTC.

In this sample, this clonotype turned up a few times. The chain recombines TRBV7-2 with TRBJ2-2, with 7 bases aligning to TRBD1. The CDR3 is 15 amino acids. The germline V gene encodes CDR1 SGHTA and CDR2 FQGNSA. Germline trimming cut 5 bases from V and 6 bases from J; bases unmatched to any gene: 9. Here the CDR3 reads CASSTRQGRPGELFF. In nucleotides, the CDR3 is TGTGCCAGCAGCACAAGACAGGGTCGTCCCGGGGAGCTGTTTTTT.

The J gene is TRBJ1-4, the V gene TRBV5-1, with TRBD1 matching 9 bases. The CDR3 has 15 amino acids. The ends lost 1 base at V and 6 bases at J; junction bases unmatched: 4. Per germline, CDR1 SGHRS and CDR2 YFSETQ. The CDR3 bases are TGCGCCAGCAGCTTGTACACAGGGGGCTATGAAAAACTGTTTTTT. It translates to CASSLYTGGYEKLFF.

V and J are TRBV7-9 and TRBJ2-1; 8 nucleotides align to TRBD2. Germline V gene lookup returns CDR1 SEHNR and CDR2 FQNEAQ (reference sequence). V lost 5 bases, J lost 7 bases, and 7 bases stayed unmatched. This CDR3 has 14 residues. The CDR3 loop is CASSAGGMGNEQFF. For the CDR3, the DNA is TGTGCCAGCAGCGCGGGGGGTATGGGGAATGAGCAGTTCTTC.

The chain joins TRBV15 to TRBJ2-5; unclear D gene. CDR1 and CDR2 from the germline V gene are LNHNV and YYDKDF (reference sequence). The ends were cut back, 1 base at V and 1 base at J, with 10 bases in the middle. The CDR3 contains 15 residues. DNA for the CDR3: TGTGCCACCAGCAGAGGTGACGGATCCCAAGAGACCCAGTACTTC. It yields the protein CATSRGDGSQETQYF.

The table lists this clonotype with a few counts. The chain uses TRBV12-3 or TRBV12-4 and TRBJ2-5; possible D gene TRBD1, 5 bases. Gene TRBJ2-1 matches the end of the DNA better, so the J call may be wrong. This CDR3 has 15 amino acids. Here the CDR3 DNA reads TGTGCCAGCAGTCCCGGACAAATTACTTACAATGAGCAGTTCTTC. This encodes CASSPGQITYNEQFF.